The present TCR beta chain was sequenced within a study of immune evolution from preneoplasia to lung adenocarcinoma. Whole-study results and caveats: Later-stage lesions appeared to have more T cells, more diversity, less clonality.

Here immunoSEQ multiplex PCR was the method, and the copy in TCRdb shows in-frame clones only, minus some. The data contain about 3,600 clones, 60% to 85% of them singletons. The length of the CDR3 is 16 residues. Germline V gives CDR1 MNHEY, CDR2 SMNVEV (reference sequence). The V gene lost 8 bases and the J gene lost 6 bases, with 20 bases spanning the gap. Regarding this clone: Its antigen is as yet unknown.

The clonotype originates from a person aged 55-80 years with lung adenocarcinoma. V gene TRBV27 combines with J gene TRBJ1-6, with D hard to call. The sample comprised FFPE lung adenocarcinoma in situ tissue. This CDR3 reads CASGALGSIGNSPLHF. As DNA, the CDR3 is TGTGCCAGCGGTGCTTTAGGTTCAATAGGTAATTCACCCCTCCACTTT.